This T cell receptor (beta chain) is from a study of cytomegalovirus exposure and HLA in healthy donors. Vbeta (60) and Jbeta (13) primers were used in the PCR. Measured with immunoSEQ multiplex PCR; TCRdb has only the in-frame clones, and not every one. The data contain more than 90,000 clones, 74% of them seen just once; the ten biggest clones take up over 4%. The CDR3 totals 17 residues. CDR1 and CDR2 (germline): LGHNT, FRNRAP. The V gene lost 5 bases and the J gene lost 0 bases, with 17 bases spanning the gap. The TCR sequence derives from a man between 25 and 39 years old in good health and CMV-seropositive. Sequenced: PBMCs. The chain employs TRBV12-5 and TRBJ1-3; weak D call: TRBD1 (5 bases). In DNA, the CDR3 is TGTGCTAGTGGTCCTCTCCCACGACAGCCCTCTGGAAACACCATATATTTT. This translates into CASGPLPRQPSGNTIYF.